What follows is one TCR beta chain and its context. The entry originates in a study of blood T cell repertoires in COVID-19. Study-wide context: From the United States, Italy and Spain came samples of acute and convalescent COVID-19. The cDNA or gDNA used as material had been derived from T cells, B-cell-depleted T cells, or PBMCs.

Authors' processing steps: Reference gene primer amplification gave estimated nucleated cell counts. Data came from immunoSEQ multiplex PCR; TCRdb stores just in-frame clones and leaves some out. The DNA was the basis for D and trimming; V, J and clone size are from that table. The sample shows some 230,000 clones, about 80% of them seen only once. Trimming pared 7 bases from V and 3 bases from J, leaving 15 bases between. Germline CDR1 reads MNHEY; CDR2 reads SVGAGI. The CDR3 totals 15 residues. Material: peripheral blood. The chain is built from TRBV6-5 and TRBJ2-2; the D is unclear. The receptor's source is a woman in her twenties or thirties who had recovered from COVID-19. The DNA of the CDR3 is TGTGCCAGCACCTCGGTCGGTATCGACACCGGGGAGCTGTTTTTT. Residues: CASTSVGIDTGELFF.